This T cell receptor beta chain was recovered during a study of cytomegalovirus exposure and HLA in healthy donors. Study results and limitations: The number of N-insertions in an Asian-associated ancestry cluster was reportedly below the 666-donor mean in a later analysis. Roughly uniform sequencing depth across donors was assumed, possibly incorrectly.

Comments on this clone: The antigen remains undetermined.

PCR used 60 Vbeta primers and 13 Jbeta primers. Measured with immunoSEQ multiplex PCR; TCRdb has only the in-frame clones, and not every one. The sample holds about 67,000 clones; more than 80% are singletons and the top ten take about 12%. CDR1 SGHTA and CDR2 FQGNSA come from the germline V gene. CDR3 length: 14 amino acids. Trimming stripped 2 bases from V and 0 bases from J, with 6 bases between. Sequences were obtained from PBMCs. This receptor was obtained from a woman in her thirties in good health and CMV-seropositive. The V and J genes are TRBV7-2 and TRBJ2-3, with TRBD1 as a possible D gene (5 bases). The CDR3 DNA sequence: TGTGCCAGCAGCTTAAGACAGAGCACAGATACGCAGTATTTT. It is translated as CASSLRQSTDTQYF. Full variable domain (remainder filled in from reference TRBV7-2 and TRBJ2-3): GAGVSQSPSNKVTEKGKDVELRCDPISGHTALYWYRQSLGQGLEFLIYFQGNSAPDKSGLPSDRFSAERTGGSVSTLTIQRTQQEDSAVYLCASSLRQSTDTQYFGPGTRLTVL.